Following are 14 T cell receptor beta chains from one sample sequenced in a study of post-analysis software for immune sequencing data. These receptors' targets are unknown. Tagging with unique molecular identifiers was a feature of the TCR beta cDNA libraries. TCRdb ran MiXCR on the PCR reads and lists one entry per CDR3 protein. The repertoire holds approximately 160,000 distinct CDR3 sequences, with 25% to 35% as singletons. Study observations and caveats: Relative to controls, patients had about 5 TRBV segments at higher frequency, with TRBV5-6, TRBV5-1 and TRBV20-1 among these.

Material for sequencing was blood. The receptors stem from a girl between 5 and 17 years old with multiple sclerosis.

This clonotype occurred many times. The chain uses TRBV10-3 and TRBJ1-2; tentatively, D is TRBD1 (5 bases). Germline V gene sequence: CDR1 ENHRY, CDR2 SYGVKD. Trimming removed 7 bases from V and 2 bases from J, with 14 bases in between. This CDR3 contains 14 residues. CDR3 in DNA: TGTGCCATCAAGCAAACAGGCGTAAACTATGGCTACACCTTC. It specifies CAIKQTGVNYGYTF.

This chain connects TRBV11-2 to TRBJ2-1; 10 bases fit TRBD1. This CDR3 has 16 residues. V was clipped by 5 bases and J by 7 bases; unmatched bases: 11. In germline, CDR1 is SGHAT, CDR2 FQNNGV. CDR3 nucleotides: TGTGCCAGCAGCCCCATCTGGGGACAGGGGAGAAATGAGCAGTTCTTC. Translating gives CASSPIWGQGRNEQFF.

V is TRBV14 and J is TRBJ2-1; the D gene is possibly TRBD2 (5 bases). CDR3 size: 12 residues. Germline V lookup: CDR1 SGHDN, CDR2 FVKESK. V shed 6 bases and J shed 8 bases, with 11 bases lying between them. The chain's CDR3 is CASRVSRDEQFF. The CDR3 DNA reads as TGTGCCAGCAGAGTGTCGCGGGATGAGCAGTTCTTC.

Of note for this clonotype: A much larger clone differs by one base, so this may be a read error. This chain joins TRBV6-6 and TRBJ2-7; 7 nucleotides align to TRBD1. V dropped 8 bases and J dropped 5; count of bases not matched to a gene: 15. Germline CDR1 and CDR2: MNHNY and SVGAGI (reference sequence). The CDR3 sequence is 15 residues long. CDR3 sequence (DNA): TGTGCCAGCGGCGAGACGGACAGGTCCCCCCACGAGCAGTACTTC. Protein sequence: CASGETDRSPHEQYF.

Notes on this clonotype: This sequence may be a read error, since a much larger clone differs from it by one base. The genes are TRBV9 and TRBJ2-5; tentatively, D is TRBD2 (5 bases). The J call is uncertain, as TRBJ2-7 better fits the DNA end. The germline gives CDR1 SGDLS, CDR2 YYNGEE. The length of the CDR3 is 14 residues. The CDR3 spells CASSNLVGVGEQYF. The CDR3 nucleotides are TGTGCCAGCAGCAACTTAGTGGGAGTTGGCGAGCAGTACTTC.

This clonotype was recorded many times. V usage is TRBV4-1 and J usage is TRBJ2-7, with a tentative D call TRBD2 (6 bases). CDR3 size: 17 residues. Germline assignment: CDR1 MGHRA and CDR2 YSYEKL. V was trimmed by 3 bases and J by 0 bases, leaving 18 bases between them. The CDR3 protein is CASSHIRRGTDSYEQYF. In nucleotides, the CDR3 is TGCGCCAGCAGCCATATACGACGCGGGACCGACTCCTACGAGCAGTACTTC.

In its sample, this clonotype was seen many times. The rearrangement links TRBV5-1 to TRBJ2-1, with D tentatively TRBD1 (6 bases). The CDR3 is 17 residues long. V lost 0 bases, J lost 0 bases, and 13 bases lay in between. The germline CDR1 and CDR2 sequences are SGHRS and YFSETQ. The CDR3 protein is CASSLGQVSSSYNEQFF. CDR3 in DNA: TGCGCCAGCAGCTTGGGACAGGTTTCTAGCTCCTACAATGAGCAGTTCTTC.

This rearrangement joins TRBV27 to TRBJ1-1; TRBD1 matches at 10 bases. The V segment lost 2 bases and the J segment 1 base; nucleotides outside the gene matches: 4. CDR3 length equals 16 residues. Germline V lookup: CDR1 MNHEY, CDR2 SMNVEV (reference sequence). This CDR3 reads CASSLRDRGPNTEAFF. The CDR3 bases are TGTGCCAGCAGTTTACGGGACAGGGGCCCGAACACTGAAGCTTTCTTT.

The chain carries TRBV6-1 and TRBJ2-7; D gene uncertain. The J call is in doubt because the DNA end fits TRBJ2-5 better. The CDR3 loop spans 14 amino acids. CDR1 and CDR2 (germline): MNHNS, SASEGT. In DNA form, the CDR3 reads TGTGCCAGCAGTCCCAGCAGGCCATCGGAGACCCAGTACTTC. It encodes CASSPSRPSETQYF.

There are many counts of this clonotype. V is TRBV10-3 and J is TRBJ2-7; TRBD2 is a possible D gene (6 bases). The CDR3 is made up of 14 amino acids. V was clipped by 4 bases and J by 5 bases, with 15 bases between them. Germline lookup yields CDR1 ENHRY and CDR2 SYGVKD. CDR3 DNA: TGTGCCATCAGTGGCAAGCGGGCTACCCACGAGCAGTACTTC. Protein: CAISGKRATHEQYF.

This clonotype was observed at least ten times. The V gene is TRBV5-1, the J gene TRBJ2-7; TRBD1 is a possible D gene (6 bases). Trimming took off 1 base at V and 4 bases at J, with 9 bases between the two ends. This CDR3 is 13 amino acids long. Looked up from germline, CDR1 is SGHRS and CDR2 is YFSETQ. This CDR3 is CASSLTTGYEQYF. The CDR3 DNA reads as TGCGCCAGCAGCTTGACCACAGGGTACGAGCAGTACTTC.

This clonotype was observed a few times. This rearrangement joins TRBV19 to TRBJ1-6; maybe TRBD1 (5 bases). CDR3 length: 14 residues. The V gene lost 9 bases and the J gene lost 7 bases, with 16 bases spanning the gap. CDR1 is LNHDA and CDR2 is SQIVND in the germline V gene (reference sequence). The CDR3 protein is CASRDAWRNSPLHF. In nucleotides, the CDR3 is TGTGCCAGCCGGGACGCCTGGCGGAATTCACCCCTCCACTTT.

This sequence joins TRBV27 and TRBJ1-1; no reliable D call. The CDR3 consists of 13 residues. The germline V gene has CDR1 MNHEY and CDR2 SMNVEV (reference sequence). V was shortened by 5 bases and J by 0 bases, with 7 bases between the two germline ends. The CDR3 reads CASSIGLNTEAFF. DNA of the CDR3: TGTGCCAGCAGTATCGGGCTGAACACTGAAGCTTTCTTT.

This clonotype was detected many times. The CDR3 reads CSASGDPLSYEQYF. The CDR3 region has the DNA TGCAGTGCCTCGGGAGACCCCCTCTCCTACGAGCAGTACTTC. The chain has TRBV20-1 and TRBJ2-7; D possibly corresponds to TRBD2 (6 bases). This CDR3 comprises 14 residues. CDR1 is DFQATT and CDR2 is SNEGSKA in the germline V gene (reference sequence). Deletions cut 6 bases from V and 0 bases from J, with 15 bases between.